This record covers a single T cell receptor (beta chain). The length of the CDR3 is 13 residues. After removal of 8 bases from V and 2 bases from J, the junction contained 5 bases not matched to a gene. Germline V gene data show CDR1 as SEHNR and CDR2 as FQNEAQ (reference sequence). This sample was taken from a study of blood T cells in healthy people across ages. Through a sample-barcoded 5' primer and a J-beta primer mix, a second PCR was run for about 6 to 11 cycles. TCRdb re-derived calls from the 5' RACE reads in MiXCR, one entry per CDR3 protein. The sample includes more than 1.4 million distinct CDR3 sequences, roughly 40% of them seen just once.

The clonotype comes from a woman under 30 in good health. Specimen: blood. This chain connects TRBV7-9 to TRBJ2-7; 8 nucleotides line up with TRBD2. The CDR3 here is CASAGGTTYEQYF. CDR3 bases: TGTGCCAGCGCGGGGGGAACTACCTACGAGCAGTACTTC.